This is a list of T cell receptor beta chains from one sample in a study of T cell responses to AZD1222 COVID-19 vaccine. The data were produced by immunoSEQ multiplex PCR, yet TCRdb's version contains in-frame clones alone and is incomplete. This table has 95,000 to 100,000 clones, around 83% appearing once. The sample in question was peripheral blood, obtained on day 0 of AZD1222 vaccination. All receptors derive from an adult in good health. CDR3s include the opening cysteine and the closing phenylalanine or tryptophan. Fields, in order: V gene, D gene, clone size, J gene, CDR3 DNA, CDR3 protein. The D gene is left open where the match is weak. A row's size may be missing; if present it is once, few, many or a size class.

>TRBV7-2|NA|NA|TRBJ1-2
TGTGCCAGCAGCTCGGGGGACGTAGGGGAATCCAACTATGGCTACACCTTC
CASSSGDVGESNYGYTF
>TRBV6-5|TRBD1|NA|TRBJ2-5
TGTGCCAGCAGTTACCCGGGCAGGGGGTCCCAAGAGACCCAGTACTTC
CASSYPGRGSQETQYF
>TRBV18|TRBD1|NA|TRBJ1-3
TGTGCCAGCTCACAAGGGACAGCTGGAAACACCATATATTTT
CASSQGTAGNTIYF
>TRBV27|TRBD1|once|TRBJ1-3
TGTGCCAGCAGTTCCGCAGACAGGGGTGAAAACACCATATATTTT
CASSSADRGENTIYF
>TRBV16|NA|NA|TRBJ2-7
TGTGCCAGCAGCCCGGTGGGATCCTACGAGCAGTACTTC
CASSPVGSYEQYF
>TRBV25-1|TRBD1|NA|TRBJ1-1
TGTGCCAGCAGTTTCGACAGGGGGAGCACTGAAGCTTTCTTT
CASSFDRGSTEAFF
>TRBV14|NA|NA|TRBJ1-2
TGTGCCAGCAGCCAAGCCGGGGGTCGGGGAATAGGCGGCTACACCTTC
CASSQAGGRGIGGYTF
>TRBV28|NA|NA|TRBJ2-7
TGTGCCAGCAGCTTAAACTCTAGGGTGGGAGAGCAGTACTTC
CASSLNSRVGEQYF
>TRBV7-6|NA|NA|TRBJ1-5
TGTGCCAGCAGCTTAGGGAGGGCGGGTCGGAGCAATCAGCCCCAGCATTTT
CASSLGRAGRSNQPQHF
>TRBV4-3|TRBD1|NA|TRBJ2-5
TGCGCCAGCAGCCAAGATCCTTGGACAGGGAGAGAGACCCAGTACTTC
CASSQDPWTGRETQYF
>TRBV18|TRBD1|NA|TRBJ1-1
TGTGCCAGCTCACCGGACAGGGGACAAGCTTTCTTT
CASSPDRGQAFF
>TRBV14|TRBD1|NA|TRBJ1-2
TGTGCCAGCAGCCAAGGTGACAGGGGCTATGGCTACACCTTC
CASSQGDRGYGYTF
>TRBV6-5|NA|NA|TRBJ1-5
TGTGCCAGCAGTAACACCAATCAGCCCCAGCATTTT
CASSNTNQPQHF
>TRBV21-1|NA|NA|TRBJ2-2
TGTGCCAGCAGCAAGGGGACAGGGGGATCCGGGGAGCTGTTTTTT
CASSKGTGGSGELFF
>TRBV27|NA|NA|TRBJ2-1
TGTGCCAGCAGCGATGGTGCCGGTTCCTACAATGAGCAGTTCTTC
CASSDGAGSYNEQFF